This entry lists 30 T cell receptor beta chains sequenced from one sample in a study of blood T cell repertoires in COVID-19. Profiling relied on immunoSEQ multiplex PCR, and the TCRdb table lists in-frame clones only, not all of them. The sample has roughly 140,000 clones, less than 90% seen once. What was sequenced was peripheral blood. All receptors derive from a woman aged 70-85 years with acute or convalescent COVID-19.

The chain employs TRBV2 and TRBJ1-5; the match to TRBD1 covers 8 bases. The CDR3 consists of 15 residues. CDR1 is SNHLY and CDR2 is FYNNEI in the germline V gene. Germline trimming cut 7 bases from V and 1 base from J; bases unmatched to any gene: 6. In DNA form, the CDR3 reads TGTGCCAGCAATTCGAGACAGGGGAGCAATCAGCCCCAGCATTTT. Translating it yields CASNSRQGSNQPQHF.

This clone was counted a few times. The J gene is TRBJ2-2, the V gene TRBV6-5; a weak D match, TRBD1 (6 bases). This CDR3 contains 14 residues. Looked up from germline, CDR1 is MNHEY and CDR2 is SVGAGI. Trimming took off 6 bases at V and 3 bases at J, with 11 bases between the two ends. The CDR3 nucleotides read TGTGCCAGCAGCCGTGGACAGTACACCGGGGAGCTGTTTTTT. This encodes CASSRGQYTGELFF.

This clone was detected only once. CDR3 nucleotides: TGTGCCAGCACCCGGGGGACCTCTAGCAATCAGCCCCAGCATTTT. Its translation: CASTRGTSSNQPQHF. The V and J genes are TRBV2 and TRBJ1-5; perhaps TRBD1 as D (5 bases). Germline V lookup: CDR1 SNHLY, CDR2 FYNNEI. The germline V and J ends were trimmed by 7 bases and 0 bases, with 13 bases remaining between them. CDR3 length: 15 amino acids. The variable domain in full, completed from reference TRBV2 and TRBJ1-5, reads EPEVTQTPSHQVTQMGQEVILRCVPISNHLYFYWYRQILGQKVEFLVSFYNNEISEKSEIFDDQFSVERPDGSNFTLKIRSTKLEDSAMYFCASTRGTSSNQPQHFGDGTRLSIL.

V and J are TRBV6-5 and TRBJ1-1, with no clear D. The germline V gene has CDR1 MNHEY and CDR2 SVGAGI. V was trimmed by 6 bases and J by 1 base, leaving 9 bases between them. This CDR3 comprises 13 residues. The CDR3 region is CASSPAQNTEAFF. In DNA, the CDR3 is TGTGCCAGCAGCCCCGCGCAGAACACTGAAGCTTTCTTT.

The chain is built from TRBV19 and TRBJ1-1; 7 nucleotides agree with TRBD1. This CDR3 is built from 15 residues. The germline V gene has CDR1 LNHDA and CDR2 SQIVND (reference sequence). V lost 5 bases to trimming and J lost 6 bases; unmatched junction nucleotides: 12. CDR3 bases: TGTGCCAGTAGTCCCCCGGGACAGCAAGTACCTGAAGCTTTCTTT. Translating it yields CASSPPGQQVPEAFF.

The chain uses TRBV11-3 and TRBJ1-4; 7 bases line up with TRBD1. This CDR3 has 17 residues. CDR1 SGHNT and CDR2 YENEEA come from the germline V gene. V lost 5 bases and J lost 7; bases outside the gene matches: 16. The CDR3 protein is CASSLYTTGTEGEKLFF. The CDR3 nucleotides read TGTGCCAGCAGCCTCTATACAACCGGGACAGAGGGTGAAAAACTGTTTTTT.

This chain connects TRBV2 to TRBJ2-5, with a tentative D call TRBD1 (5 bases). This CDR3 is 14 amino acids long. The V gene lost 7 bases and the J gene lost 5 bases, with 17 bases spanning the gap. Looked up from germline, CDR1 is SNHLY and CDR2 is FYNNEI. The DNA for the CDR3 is TGTGCCAGCAAGGAACAGGCCGAGGTTGAGACCCAGTACTTC. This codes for CASKEQAEVETQYF.

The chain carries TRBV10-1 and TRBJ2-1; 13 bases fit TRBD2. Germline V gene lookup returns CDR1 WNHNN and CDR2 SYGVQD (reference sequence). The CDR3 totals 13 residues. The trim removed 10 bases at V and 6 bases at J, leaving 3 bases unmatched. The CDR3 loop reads CATGLAGVNEQFF. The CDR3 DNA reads TGCGCCACCGGACTAGCGGGGGTCAATGAGCAGTTCTTC.

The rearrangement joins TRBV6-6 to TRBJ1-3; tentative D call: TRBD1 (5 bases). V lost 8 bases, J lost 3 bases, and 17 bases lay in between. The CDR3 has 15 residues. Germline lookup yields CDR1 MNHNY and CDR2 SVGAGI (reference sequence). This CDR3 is CASRGVEVDGNTIYF. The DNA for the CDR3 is TGTGCCAGCCGGGGGGTCGAGGTGGATGGAAACACCATATATTTT.

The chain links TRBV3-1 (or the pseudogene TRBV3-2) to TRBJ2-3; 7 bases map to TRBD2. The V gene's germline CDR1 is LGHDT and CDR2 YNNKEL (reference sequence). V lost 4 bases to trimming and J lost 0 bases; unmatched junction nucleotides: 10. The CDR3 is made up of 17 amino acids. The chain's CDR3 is CASSPQKRGASTDTQYF. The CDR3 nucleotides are TGTGCCAGCAGCCCTCAGAAGCGGGGTGCTAGCACAGATACGCAGTATTTT.

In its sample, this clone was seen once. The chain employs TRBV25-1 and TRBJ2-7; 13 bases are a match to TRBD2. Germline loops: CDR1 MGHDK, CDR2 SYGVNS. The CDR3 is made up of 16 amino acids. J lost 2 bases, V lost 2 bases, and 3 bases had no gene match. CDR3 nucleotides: TGTGCCAGCAGTGAAGGAGGGACTAGCGGGACCTACGAGCAGTACTTC. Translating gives CASSEGGTSGTYEQYF.

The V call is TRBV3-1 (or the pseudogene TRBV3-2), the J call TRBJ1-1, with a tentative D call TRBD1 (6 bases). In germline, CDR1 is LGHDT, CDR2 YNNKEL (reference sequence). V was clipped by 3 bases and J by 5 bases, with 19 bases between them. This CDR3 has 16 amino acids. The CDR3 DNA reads TGTGCCAGCAGCCACCTACTTGGGGGGGGCCGAACTGAAGCTTTCTTT. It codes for CASSHLLGGGRTEAFF.

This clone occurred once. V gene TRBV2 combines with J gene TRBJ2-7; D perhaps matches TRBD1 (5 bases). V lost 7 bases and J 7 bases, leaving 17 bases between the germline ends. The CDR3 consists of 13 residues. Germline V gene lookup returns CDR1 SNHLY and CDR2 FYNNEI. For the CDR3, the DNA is TGTGCCAGCAAGAGACAGACTTCTCGAGAGCAGTACGTC. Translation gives CASKRQTSREQYV.

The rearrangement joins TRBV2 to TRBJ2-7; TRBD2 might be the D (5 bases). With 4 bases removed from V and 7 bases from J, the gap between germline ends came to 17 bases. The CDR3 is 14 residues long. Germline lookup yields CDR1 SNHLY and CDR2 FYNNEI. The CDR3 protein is CASSVSDSLWEQYF. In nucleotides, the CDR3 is TGTGCCAGCAGTGTCTCGGACTCCCTTTGGGAGCAGTACTTC.

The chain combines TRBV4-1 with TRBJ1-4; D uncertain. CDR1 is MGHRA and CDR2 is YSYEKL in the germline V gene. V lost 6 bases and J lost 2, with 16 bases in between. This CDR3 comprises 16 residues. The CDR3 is CASRREGGTTNEKLFF. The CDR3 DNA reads TGCGCCAGCAGGCGGGAGGGCGGAACTACTAATGAAAAACTGTTTTTT.

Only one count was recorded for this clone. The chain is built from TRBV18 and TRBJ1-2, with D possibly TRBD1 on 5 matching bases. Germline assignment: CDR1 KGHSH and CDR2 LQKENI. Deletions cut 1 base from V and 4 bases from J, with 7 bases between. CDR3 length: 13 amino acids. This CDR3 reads CASSPQDSYGYTF. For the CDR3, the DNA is TGTGCCAGCTCACCACAAGACAGCTATGGCTACACCTTC.

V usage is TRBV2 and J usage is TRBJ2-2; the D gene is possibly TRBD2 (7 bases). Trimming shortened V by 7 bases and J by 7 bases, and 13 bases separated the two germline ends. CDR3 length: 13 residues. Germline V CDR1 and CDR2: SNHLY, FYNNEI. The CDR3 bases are TGTGCCAGCACCCGGGGGGCGGGCGGGGAGCTGTTTTTT. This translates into CASTRGAGGELFF.

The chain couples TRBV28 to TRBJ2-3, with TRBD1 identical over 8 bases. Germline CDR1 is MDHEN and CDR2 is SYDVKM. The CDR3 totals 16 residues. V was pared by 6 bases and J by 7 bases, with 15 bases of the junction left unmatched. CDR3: CASRGAPGRGRNTQYF. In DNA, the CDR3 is TGTGCCAGCAGGGGGGCTCCGGGCAGGGGGCGAAATACGCAGTATTTT.

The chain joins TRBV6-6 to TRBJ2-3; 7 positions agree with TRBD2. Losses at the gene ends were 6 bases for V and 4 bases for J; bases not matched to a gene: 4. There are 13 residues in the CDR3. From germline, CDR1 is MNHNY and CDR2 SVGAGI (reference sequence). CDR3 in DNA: TGTGCCAGCAGACCCGCGGGGGCAGATACGCAGTATTTT. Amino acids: CASRPAGADTQYF.

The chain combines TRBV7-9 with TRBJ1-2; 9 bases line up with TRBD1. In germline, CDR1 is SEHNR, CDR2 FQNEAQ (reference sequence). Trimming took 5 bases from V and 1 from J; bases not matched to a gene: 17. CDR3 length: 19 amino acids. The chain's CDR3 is CASSLRRRRTGDINYGYTF. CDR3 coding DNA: TGTGCCAGCAGCCTTAGGAGAAGAAGGACAGGGGATATTAACTATGGCTACACCTTC.

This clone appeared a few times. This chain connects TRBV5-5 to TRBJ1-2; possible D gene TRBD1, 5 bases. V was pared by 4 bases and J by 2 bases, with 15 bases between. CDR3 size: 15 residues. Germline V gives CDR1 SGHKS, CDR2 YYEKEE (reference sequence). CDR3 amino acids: CASSRQIGENYGYTF. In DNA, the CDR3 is TGTGCCAGCAGCCGACAGATAGGAGAAAACTATGGCTACACCTTC.

CDR3 nucleotides: TGTGCCAGCAGCCCGAGGTCCGGGGGGGTGAACACCGGGGAGCTGTTTTTT. Its protein is CASSPRSGGVNTGELFF. The V gene is TRBV4-2, the J gene TRBJ2-2, with 8 bases that match TRBD2. V lost 4 bases to trimming and J lost 1 base; unmatched junction nucleotides: 8. CDR3 size: 17 residues. Germline V lookup: CDR1 LGHNA, CDR2 YNFKEQ.

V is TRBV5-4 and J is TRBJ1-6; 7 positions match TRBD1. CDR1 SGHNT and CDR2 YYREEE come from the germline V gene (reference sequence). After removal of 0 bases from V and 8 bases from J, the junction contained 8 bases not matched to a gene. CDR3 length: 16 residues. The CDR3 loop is CASSLARQGFDSPLHF. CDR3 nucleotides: TGTGCCAGCAGCTTGGCCCGACAGGGTTTTGATTCACCCCTCCACTTT.

CDR3 sequence reads: CASSLRGPTYNEQFF. DNA for the CDR3: TGTGCCAGCAGCTTAAGGGGGCCCACATACAATGAGCAGTTCTTC. V is TRBV7-2 and J is TRBJ2-1; 7 bases line up with TRBD1. Germline loops: CDR1 SGHTA, CDR2 FQGNSA. CDR3 length: 15 residues. The V segment lost 2 bases and the J segment 4 bases; nucleotides outside the gene matches: 5.

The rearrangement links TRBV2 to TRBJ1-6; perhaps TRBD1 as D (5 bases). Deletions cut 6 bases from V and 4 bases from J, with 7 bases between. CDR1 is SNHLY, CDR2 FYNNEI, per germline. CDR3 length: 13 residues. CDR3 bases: TGTGCCAGCAGGGGGCCGTATAATTCACCCCTCCACTTT. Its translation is CASRGPYNSPLHF. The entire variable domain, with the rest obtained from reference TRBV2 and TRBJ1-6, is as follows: EPEVTQTPSHQVTQMGQEVILRCVPISNHLYFYWYRQILGQKVEFLVSFYNNEISEKSEIFDDQFSVERPDGSNFTLKIRSTKLEDSAMYFCASRGPYNSPLHFGNGTRLTVT.

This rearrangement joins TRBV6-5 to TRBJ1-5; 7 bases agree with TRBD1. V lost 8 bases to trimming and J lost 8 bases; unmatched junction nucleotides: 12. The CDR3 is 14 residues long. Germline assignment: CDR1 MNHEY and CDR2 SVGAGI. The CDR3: CASRGGQSWEPQHF. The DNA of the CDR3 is TGTGCCAGCCGAGGGGGCCAGAGCTGGGAGCCCCAGCATTTT.

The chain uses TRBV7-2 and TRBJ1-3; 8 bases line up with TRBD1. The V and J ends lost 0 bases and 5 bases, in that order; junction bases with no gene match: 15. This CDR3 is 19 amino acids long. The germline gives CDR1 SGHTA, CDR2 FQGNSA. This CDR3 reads CASSLAKGQGKSQRNTIYF. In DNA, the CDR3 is TGTGCCAGCAGCTTAGCTAAAGGACAGGGAAAGTCCCAAAGAAACACCATATATTTT.

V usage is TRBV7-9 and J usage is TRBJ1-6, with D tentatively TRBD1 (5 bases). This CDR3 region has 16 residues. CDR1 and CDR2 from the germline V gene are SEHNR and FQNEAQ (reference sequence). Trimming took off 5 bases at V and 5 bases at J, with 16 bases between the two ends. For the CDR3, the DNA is TGTGCCAGCAGCCTAAACCCGACAGAGAATAATTCACCCCTCCACTTT. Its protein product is CASSLNPTENNSPLHF.

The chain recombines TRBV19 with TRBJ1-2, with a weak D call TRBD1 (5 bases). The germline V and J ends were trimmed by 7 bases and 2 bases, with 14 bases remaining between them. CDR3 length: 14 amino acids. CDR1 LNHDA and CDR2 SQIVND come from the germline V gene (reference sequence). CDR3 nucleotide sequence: TGTGCCAGTAAACGGGACTGGGGAAACTATGGCTACACCTTC. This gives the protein CASKRDWGNYGYTF.

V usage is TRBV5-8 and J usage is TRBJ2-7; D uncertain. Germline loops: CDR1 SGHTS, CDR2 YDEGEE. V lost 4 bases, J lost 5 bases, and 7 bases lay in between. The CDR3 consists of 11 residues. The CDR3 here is CASSPLNEQYF. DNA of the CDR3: TGTGCCAGCAGCCCGTTAAACGAGCAGTACTTC.